This is a list of T cell receptor beta chains from one sample in a study of cytomegalovirus exposure and HLA in healthy donors. Some clones are missing from TCRdb's copy, which holds only in-frame ones; the method was immunoSEQ multiplex PCR. In the table there are about 110,000 clones, 74% of which are singletons. The sample was PBMCs. The receptors originated from a woman in her 40s in good health and CMV-seropositive. Each CDR3 is given with its conserved first and last residue. Each record gives: V gene, CDR3 protein.

>TRBV7-6
CASSLGPARDSGNTIYF
>TRBV5-6
CASSLVDRAGNTIYF
>TRBV6-1
CASSEGQGNSPLHF
>TRBV30
CAWSGGQSNQPQHF
>TRBV2
CASRPRTGVGAEAFF
>TRBV6-6
CASSFNRGPESPLHF
>TRBV5-4
CASSLSDEQYF
>TRBV27
CASKTDNSNQPQHF
>TRBV7-6
CASSRTGGLGEQYF
>TRBV4-1
CASSQEVPGGVNEKLFF
>TRBV5-1
CASSSGAGTPQGYTF
>TRBV7-9
CASSLAGTYEQYF